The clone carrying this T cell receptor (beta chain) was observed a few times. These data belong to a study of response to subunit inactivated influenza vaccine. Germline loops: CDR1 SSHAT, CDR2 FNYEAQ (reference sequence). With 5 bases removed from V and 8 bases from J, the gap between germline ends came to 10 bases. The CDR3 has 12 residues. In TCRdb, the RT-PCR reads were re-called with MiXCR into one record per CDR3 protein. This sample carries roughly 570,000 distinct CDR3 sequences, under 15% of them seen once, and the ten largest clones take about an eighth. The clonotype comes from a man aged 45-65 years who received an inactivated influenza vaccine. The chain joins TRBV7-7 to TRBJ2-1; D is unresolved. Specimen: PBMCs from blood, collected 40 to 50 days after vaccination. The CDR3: CASSQLLYEQFF. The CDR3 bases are TGTGCCAGCAGCCAACTTTTGTATGAGCAGTTCTTC.